These 6 T cell receptor beta chains were all obtained from the same sample, sequenced in a study of blood T cell repertoires in COVID-19. TCRdb keeps only in-frame clones here, not all; method: immunoSEQ multiplex PCR. The sample records some 80,000 clones, roughly nine tenths being singletons. The sample consisted of peripheral blood. These receptors were collected from a human donor in a cohort sampled during active COVID-19.

The rearrangement uses TRBV6-2 or TRBV6-3 and TRBJ2-3; D is uncertain. Trimming stripped 4 bases from V and 2 bases from J, with 13 bases between. This CDR3 spans 15 amino acids. Per the germline V gene, CDR1 is MNHEY and CDR2 is SVGEGT. The CDR3 sequence is CASSSVQHLTDTQYF. CDR3 DNA: TGTGCCAGCAGTTCTGTACAGCACCTCACAGATACGCAGTATTTT.

This clone was counted only a few times. This chain uses TRBV27 with TRBJ2-7; 13 bases map to TRBD2. There are 17 residues in the CDR3. With V trimmed by 10 bases and J by 2 bases, 14 bases remained unmatched. Germline V gene data show CDR1 as MNHEY and CDR2 as SMNVEV (reference sequence). The CDR3 DNA is TGTGCCATACGTACCGGGACTAGCGGGAAGGCCCCCTACGAGCAGTACTTC. It specifies CAIRTGTSGKAPYEQYF.

The J gene is TRBJ2-4, the V gene TRBV7-2, with D unresolved. This CDR3 is 11 amino acids long. Trimming took off 4 bases at V and 8 bases at J, with 6 bases between the two ends. Germline lookup yields CDR1 SGHTA and CDR2 FQGNSA. The CDR3 reads CASSSVDIQYF. DNA for the CDR3: TGTGCCAGCAGCTCCGTTGACATTCAGTACTTC.

The J gene is TRBJ1-1, the V gene TRBV6-5, with 9 bases that match TRBD1. The trim removed 2 bases at V and 5 bases at J, leaving 9 bases unmatched. CDR1 and CDR2 from the germline V gene are MNHEY and SVGAGI. The CDR3 totals 16 residues. CDR3 sequence (DNA): TGTGCCAGCAGTTACCCGACTCGACAGGGGGTGACTGAAGCTTTCTTT. This encodes CASSYPTRQGVTEAFF.

The V and J genes are TRBV5-5 and TRBJ1-5, with 7 bases fitting TRBD1. V gave up 0 bases and J gave up 6 bases; unmatched junction bases: 6. The CDR3 runs to 15 residues. From germline, CDR1 is SGHKS and CDR2 YYEKEE (reference sequence). CDR3 protein: CASSLVQGDRQPQHF. In DNA form, the CDR3 reads TGTGCCAGCAGCTTGGTCCAGGGGGACCGTCAGCCCCAGCATTTT. Based on the CDR3 plus reference TRBV5-5 and TRBJ1-5, the full variable domain is DAGVTQSPTHLIKTRGQQVTLRCSPISGHKSVSWYQQVLGQGPQFIFQYYEKEERGRGNFPDRFSARQFPNYSSELNVNALLLGDSALYLCASSLVQGDRQPQHFGDGTRLSIL.

The chain is built from TRBV5-6 and TRBJ1-2, with D uncertain. There are 17 residues in the CDR3. Looked up from germline, CDR1 is SGHDT and CDR2 is YYEEEE. Deletions cut 2 bases from V and 0 bases from J, with 17 bases between. The CDR3 loop reads CASSLGGLGNPNYGYTF. Written as DNA, the CDR3 is TGTGCCAGCAGCTTAGGAGGGTTAGGCAATCCTAACTATGGCTACACCTTC.